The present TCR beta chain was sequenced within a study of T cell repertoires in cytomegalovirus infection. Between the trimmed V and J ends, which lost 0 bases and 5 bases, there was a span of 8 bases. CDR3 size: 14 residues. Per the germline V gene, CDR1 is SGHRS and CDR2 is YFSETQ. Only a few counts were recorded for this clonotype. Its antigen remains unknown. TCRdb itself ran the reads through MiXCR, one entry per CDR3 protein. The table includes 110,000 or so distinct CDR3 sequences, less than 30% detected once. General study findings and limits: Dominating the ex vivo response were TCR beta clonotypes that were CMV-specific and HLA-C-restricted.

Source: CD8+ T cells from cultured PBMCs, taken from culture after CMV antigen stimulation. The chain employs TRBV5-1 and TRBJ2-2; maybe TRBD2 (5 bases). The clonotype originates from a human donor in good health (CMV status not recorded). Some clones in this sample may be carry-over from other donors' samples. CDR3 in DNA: TGCGCCAGCAGCTTGGCCGAGGGAACCGGGGAGCTGTTTTTT. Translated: CASSLAEGTGELFF.